The source of this T cell receptor (beta chain) is a study of cytomegalovirus exposure and HLA in healthy donors. General study points: In the roughly 120 validation repertoires, a later analysis found that first-cohort TCR clusters tended to co-occur. Reportedly, diagnosis of cytomegalovirus status by the classifier showed high specificity and sensitivity. Listed as cytomegalovirus-associated were more than 150 TCR beta chains.

Germline values: CDR1 SNHLY, CDR2 FYNNEI. This CDR3 is 14 amino acids long. Trimming shortened V by 6 bases and J by 5 bases, and 16 bases separated the two germline ends. TCRdb's copy holds only in-frame clones and misses some; the assay was immunoSEQ multiplex PCR. The sample lists around 160,000 clones; 85% were seen once. On this clone itself: Its antigen is currently unknown.

This chain connects TRBV2 to TRBJ1-2, with D possibly being TRBD1 (5 bases). This sequence was found in a man under 40 in good health and CMV-seropositive. Material for sequencing was PBMCs. The CDR3 DNA sequence: TGTGCCAGCAGCCTCTCACAGGTTGGGTATGGCTACACCTTC. It yields the protein CASSLSQVGYGYTF.